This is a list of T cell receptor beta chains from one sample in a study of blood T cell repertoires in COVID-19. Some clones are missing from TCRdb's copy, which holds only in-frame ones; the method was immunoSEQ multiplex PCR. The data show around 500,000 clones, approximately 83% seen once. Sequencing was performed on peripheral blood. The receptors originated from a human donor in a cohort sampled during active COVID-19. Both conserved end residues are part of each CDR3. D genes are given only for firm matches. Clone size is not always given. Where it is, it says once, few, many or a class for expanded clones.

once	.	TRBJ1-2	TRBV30	CAWSVAPGYGYTF	TGTGCCTGGAGTGTAGCCCCCGGCTATGGCTACACCTTC
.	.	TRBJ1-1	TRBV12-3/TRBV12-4	CASRTATEAFF	TGTGCCAGCAGGACAGCAACTGAAGCTTTCTTT
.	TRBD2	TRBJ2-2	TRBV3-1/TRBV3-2	CASSYRTSGGTGELFF	TGTGCCAGCAGTTATCGGACTAGCGGGGGAACCGGGGAGCTGTTTTTT
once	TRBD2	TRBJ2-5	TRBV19	CASSIARLGRETQYF	TGTGCCAGTAGTATTGCCCGCCTCGGGAGGGAGACCCAGTACTTC
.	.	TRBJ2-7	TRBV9	CASSVDGRNPSYEQYF	TGTGCCAGCAGCGTAGATGGGCGAAACCCCTCCTACGAGCAGTACTTC
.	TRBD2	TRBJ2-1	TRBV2	CASRGLAGGNEQFF	TGTGCCAGCCGAGGGCTAGCGGGAGGAAATGAGCAGTTCTTC
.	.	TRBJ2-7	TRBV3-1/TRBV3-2	CASSYSGGGGNEQYF	TGTGCCAGCAGCTACAGCGGCGGAGGGGGCAATGAGCAGTACTTC
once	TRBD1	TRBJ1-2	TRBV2	CASRGQTYGYTF	TGTGCCAGCAGGGGACAGACTTATGGCTACACCTTC
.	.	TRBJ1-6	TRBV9	CASTGGTLGGSPLHF	TGTGCCAGCACCGGGGGGACCCTCGGGGGGTCACCCCTCCACTTT
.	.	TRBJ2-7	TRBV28	CASSSPSSGAYEQYF	TGTGCCAGCAGTAGCCCAAGTAGCGGAGCCTACGAGCAGTACTTC
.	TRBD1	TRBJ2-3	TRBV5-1	CASSLEGQLDGTDTQYF	TGCGCCAGCAGCTTGGAGGGACAGCTCGACGGCACAGATACGCAGTATTTT
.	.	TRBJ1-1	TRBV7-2	CASSLSGGMNTEAFF	TGTGCCAGCAGCTTATCGGGGGGCATGAACACTGAAGCTTTCTTT
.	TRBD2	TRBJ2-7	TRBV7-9	CASSPRGGGLEKQYF	TGTGCCAGCAGCCCACGGGGAGGGGGACTAGAAAAGCAGTACTTC
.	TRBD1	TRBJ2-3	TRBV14	CASSQATGVRTDTQYF	TGTGCCAGCAGCCAAGCGACAGGGGTTCGGACAGATACGCAGTATTTT
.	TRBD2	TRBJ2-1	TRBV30	CAGASGRGDEQFF	TGTGCCGGGGCGAGCGGGAGAGGCGATGAGCAGTTCTTC
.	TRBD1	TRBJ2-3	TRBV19	CASRRDRGADTQYF	TGTGCCAGTCGCCGGGACAGGGGGGCAGATACGCAGTATTTT
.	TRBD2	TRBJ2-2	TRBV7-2	CASSPTSGRSGELFF	TGTGCCAGCAGTCCCACTAGCGGGAGGTCCGGGGAGCTGTTTTTT
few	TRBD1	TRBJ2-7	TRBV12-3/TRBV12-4	CASSRDRDYEQYF	TGTGCCAGCAGCCGGGACAGAGACTACGAGCAGTACTTC
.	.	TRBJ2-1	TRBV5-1	CASSPTYDRLPGEFF	TGCGCCAGCAGCCCAACATATGACCGACTCCCCGGAGAGTTCTTC
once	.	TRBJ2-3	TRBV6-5	CASSPDSSGTDTQYF	TGTGCCAGCAGCCCGGACAGTTCGGGCACAGATACGCAGTATTTT
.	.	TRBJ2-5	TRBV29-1	CSVELQGLTETQYF	TGCAGCGTTGAGTTGCAGGGGCTCACTGAGACCCAGTACTTC
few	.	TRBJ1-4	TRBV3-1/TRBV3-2	CASSQGGFEEKLFF	TGTGCCAGCAGCCAAGGAGGATTTGAGGAAAAACTGTTTTTT
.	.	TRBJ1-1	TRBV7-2	CASSYPGGVTEAFF	TGTGCCAGCAGCTACCCCGGGGGAGTGACTGAAGCTTTCTTT
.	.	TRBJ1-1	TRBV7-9	CASSTTPGGSGTEAFF	TGTGCCAGCAGCACAACGCCGGGAGGCTCGGGCACTGAAGCTTTCTTT
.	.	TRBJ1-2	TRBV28	CASSPQLAFYTF	TGTGCCAGCAGCCCCCAATTGGCCTTCTACACCTTC
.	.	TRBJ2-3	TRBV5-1	CASGKGGDTQYF	TGCGCCAGCGGCAAAGGAGGAGATACGCAGTATTTT
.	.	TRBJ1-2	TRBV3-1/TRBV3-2	CASSKEATGGYTF	TGTGCCAGCAGCAAGGAGGCGACAGGAGGCTACACCTTC
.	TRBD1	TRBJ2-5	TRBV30	CAWGQGARGQETQYF	TGTGCCTGGGGACAGGGGGCCCGGGGGCAAGAGACCCAGTACTTC
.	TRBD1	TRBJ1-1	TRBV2	CASSPDRDFRDTEAFF	TGTGCCAGCAGTCCAGACAGGGACTTCCGCGACACTGAAGCTTTCTTT
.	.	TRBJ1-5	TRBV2	CASSEYYNREGQPQHF	TGTGCCAGCAGTGAATATTACAACAGGGAGGGCCAGCCCCAGCATTTT
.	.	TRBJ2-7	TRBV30	CAWSGVRGIGEQYF	TGTGCCTGGAGTGGAGTTAGGGGGATTGGGGAGCAGTACTTC
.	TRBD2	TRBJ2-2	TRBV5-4	CASSLIGGRAGELFF	TGTGCCAGCAGCTTGATTGGCGGGAGAGCAGGGGAGCTGTTTTTT
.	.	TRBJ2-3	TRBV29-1	CSAKRAGATDTQYF	TGCAGCGCGAAAAGAGCAGGGGCGACAGATACGCAGTATTTT
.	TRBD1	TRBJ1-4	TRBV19	CASRTGGDEKLFF	TGTGCCAGTAGAACAGGGGGCGATGAAAAACTGTTTTTT
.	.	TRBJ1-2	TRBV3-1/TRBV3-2	CASSQDLGEGGYTF	TGTGCCAGCAGCCAAGATCTGGGGGAGGGTGGCTACACCTTC
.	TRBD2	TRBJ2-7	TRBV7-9	CASSRSKTSGLWEQYF	TGTGCCAGCAGCCGGTCTAAAACTAGCGGTCTTTGGGAGCAGTACTTC
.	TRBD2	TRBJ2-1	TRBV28	CASGILVRGRDNEQFF	TGTGCCAGCGGAATTTTAGTGCGCGGGAGGGACAATGAGCAGTTCTTC
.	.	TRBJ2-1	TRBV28	CASSFLGSGGAGEQFF	TGTGCCAGCAGTTTCCTAGGAAGTGGCGGTGCGGGTGAGCAGTTCTTC
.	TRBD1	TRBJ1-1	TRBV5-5	CASSAQGAGSTEAFF	TGTGCCAGCAGCGCACAGGGGGCAGGAAGCACTGAAGCTTTCTTT
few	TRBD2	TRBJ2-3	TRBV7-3	CASSSSSGPTDTQYF	TGTGCCAGCAGCTCATCTAGCGGCCCCACAGATACGCAGTATTTT
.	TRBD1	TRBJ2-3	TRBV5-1	CASSPGTGLDTQYF	TGCGCCAGCAGCCCCGGGACAGGGCTAGATACGCAGTATTTT
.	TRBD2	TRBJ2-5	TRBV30	CAWSVTSALGTQYF	TGTGCCTGGAGTGTTACTAGCGCCTTGGGGACCCAGTACTTC
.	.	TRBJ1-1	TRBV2	CASRLHWRDTEAFF	TGTGCCAGCAGGTTGCATTGGAGGGACACTGAAGCTTTCTTT
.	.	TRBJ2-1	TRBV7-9	CASSRLVRSDEQFF	TGTGCCAGCAGCCGACTAGTGAGGAGTGATGAGCAGTTCTTC
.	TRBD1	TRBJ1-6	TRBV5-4	CASSRGQGSIPLHF	TGTGCCAGCAGCCGAGGACAGGGATCGATCCCCCTCCACTTT
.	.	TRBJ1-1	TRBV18	CASSPFFAGQSMNPKGTEAFF	TGTGCCAGCTCACCCTTTTTTGCTGGACAAAGTATGAATCCCAAAGGGACTGAAGCTTTCTTT
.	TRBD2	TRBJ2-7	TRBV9	CASSVAIAGREQYF	TGTGCCAGCAGCGTAGCGATAGCGGGTAGGGAGCAGTACTTC
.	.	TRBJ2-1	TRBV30	CAWSVDTSMFF	TGTGCCTGGAGTGTAGATACTAGCATGTTCTTC
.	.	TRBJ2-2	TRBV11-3	CASSLVEGRGELFF	TGTGCCAGCAGCTTAGTGGAGGGTCGCGGGGAGCTGTTTTTT
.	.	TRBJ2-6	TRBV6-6	CASGSSGANVLTF	TGTGCCAGCGGGAGCTCTGGGGCCAACGTCCTGACTTTC
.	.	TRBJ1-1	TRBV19	CASSGGAWERNTEAFF	TGTGCCAGTAGTGGGGGGGCTTGGGAGAGGAACACTGAAGCTTTCTTT
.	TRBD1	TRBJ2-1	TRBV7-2	CASSLGGQGYPNEQFF	TGTGCCAGCAGCTTAGGCGGACAGGGGTACCCCAATGAGCAGTTCTTC
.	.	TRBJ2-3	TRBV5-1	CASSFDGRVTDTQYF	TGCGCCAGCAGCTTTGACGGCAGGGTTACAGATACGCAGTATTTT
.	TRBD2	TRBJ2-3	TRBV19	CASSISREDADTQYF	TGTGCCAGTAGTATATCGCGGGAGGATGCAGATACGCAGTATTTT
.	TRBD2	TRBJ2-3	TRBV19	CASSMGLAGEDTQYF	TGTGCCAGTAGTATGGGACTAGCGGGAGAAGATACGCAGTATTTT